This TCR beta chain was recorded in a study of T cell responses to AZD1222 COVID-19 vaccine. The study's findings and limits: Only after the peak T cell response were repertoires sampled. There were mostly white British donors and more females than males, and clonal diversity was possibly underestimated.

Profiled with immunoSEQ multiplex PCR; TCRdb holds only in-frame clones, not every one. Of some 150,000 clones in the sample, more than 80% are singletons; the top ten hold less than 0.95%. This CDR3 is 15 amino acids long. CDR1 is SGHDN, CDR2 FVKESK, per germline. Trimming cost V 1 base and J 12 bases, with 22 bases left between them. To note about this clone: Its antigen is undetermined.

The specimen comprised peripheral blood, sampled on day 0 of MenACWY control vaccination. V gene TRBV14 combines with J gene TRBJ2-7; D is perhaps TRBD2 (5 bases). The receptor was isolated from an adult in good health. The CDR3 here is CASSQVGLIPFEPYF. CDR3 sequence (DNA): TGTGCCAGCAGCCAAGTAGGACTGATCCCCTTCGAACCGTACTTC.